Given below is one T cell receptor (beta chain) in context. This clone was observed a few times. The antigen this receptor binds is unknown. It has no much larger one-base neighbor in the sample; base qualities were not kept. This record comes from a study of blood T cell repertoires in COVID-19 (TCRdb year 2020). Broadly, across the study: Collaborator samples came from the United States, Italy and Spain and covered acute and convalescent phases of COVID-19. The prospective study material was composed of cDNA or gDNA derived from T cells, B-cell-depleted T cells, or PBMCs. Sample metadata almost always included a de-identified subject ID, COVID-19 status, age in years and sex. A freely available public database, intended as a resource for researchers studying the immune response to SARS-CoV-2, is where the repertoires were released. Where HLA class I and class II types were available, the types were taken from metadata supplied by the sample provider, not from assay-based typing. The samples were drawn from the first 160 participants of the ongoing ImmuneRACE study and from 1,200 or so subjects provided by 6 global collaborators. Deeply sampled blood TCRbeta repertoires from subjects exposed to, actively infected with, or recovered from COVID-19 were included in the dataset. General conclusions and limits of the study: How much clinical and demographic metadata was included differed by source and by participant, and the metadata was provided uncurated.

Based on the germline V gene (reference sequence), the CDR1 and CDR2 sequences are LNHDA and SQIVND. After removal of 5 bases from V and 9 bases from J, the junction retains 9 bases not matched to a gene. The CDR3 has 16 amino acids, counting the end cysteine and phenylalanine. CDR3 DNA is the only sequence kept; it has 48 bases, read in frame from the first base. Each collaborating institution followed its own protocols to collect whole blood in K2EDTA tubes. For TCRbeta analysis, collaborator samples were shipped as frozen whole blood, as isolated PBMCs, or as DNA extracted from either sample type. TCRbeta CDR3 regions were amplified from genomic DNA using the immunoSEQ Assay, a bias-controlled multiplex PCR. In the source study's methods: Nucleated cell counts per sample were estimated from amplification of reference gene primers within the assay. To quantify the absolute abundance of each unique TCRbeta CDR3 rearrangement, sequence reads were collapsed and filtered. For each sample, productive Simpson clonality was calculated as the square root of Simpson's diversity index across productive rearrangements. Imported from immuneACCESS, the table was reduced by TCRdb to in-frame sequences with V and J called. These copies leave out some clones; in studies compared against another copy, an unresolved V gene accounts for under half, and the cause of the remainder is not known. That table furnishes V, J and clone size, whereas the DNA furnished D and trimming. This sample has approximately 130,000 clones in its table, and around three quarters of those were observed once. In total, the top ten clones hold approximately 11% of the sample.

This clonotype was obtained from a human donor in a cohort sampled during active COVID-19. The chain is encoded by TRBV19 joined to TRBJ1-6, with TRBD1 identical over 11 junction bases. Input material: peripheral blood. In nucleotides, the sequence is TGTGCCAGTAGTGCAGGCCGGGACAGGGGGAGTTCACCCCTCCACTTT. This is translated as CASSAGRDRGSSPLHF.